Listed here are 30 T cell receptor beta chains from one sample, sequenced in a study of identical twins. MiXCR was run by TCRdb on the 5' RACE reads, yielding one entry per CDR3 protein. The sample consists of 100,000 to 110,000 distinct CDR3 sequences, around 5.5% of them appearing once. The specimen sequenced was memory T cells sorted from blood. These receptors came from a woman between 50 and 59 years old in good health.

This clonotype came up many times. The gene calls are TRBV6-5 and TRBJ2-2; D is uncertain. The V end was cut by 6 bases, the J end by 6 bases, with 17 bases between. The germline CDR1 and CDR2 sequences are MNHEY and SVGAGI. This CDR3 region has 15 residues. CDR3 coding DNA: TGTGCCAGCAGCCGTCGAGCGCCAAGATCCGGGGAGCTGTTTTTT. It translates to CASSRRAPRSGELFF.

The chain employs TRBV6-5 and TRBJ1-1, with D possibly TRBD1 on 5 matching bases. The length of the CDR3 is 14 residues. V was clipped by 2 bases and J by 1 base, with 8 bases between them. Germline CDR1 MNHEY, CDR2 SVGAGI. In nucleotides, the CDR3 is TGTGCCAGCAGTTACGTTGGGGGGAACACTGAAGCTTTCTTT. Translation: CASSYVGGNTEAFF.

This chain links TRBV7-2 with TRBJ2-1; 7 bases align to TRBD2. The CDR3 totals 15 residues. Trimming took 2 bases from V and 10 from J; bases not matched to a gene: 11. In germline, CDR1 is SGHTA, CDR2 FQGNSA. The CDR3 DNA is TGTGCCAGCAGCTTATTAGGCGCGCGAGCGGGAGAGCAGTTCTTC. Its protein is CASSLLGARAGEQFF. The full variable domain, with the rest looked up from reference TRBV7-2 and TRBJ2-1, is GAGVSQSPSNKVTEKGKDVELRCDPISGHTALYWYRQSLGQGLEFLIYFQGNSAPDKSGLPSDRFSAERTGGSVSTLTIQRTQQEDSAVYLCASSLLGARAGEQFFGPGTRLTVL.

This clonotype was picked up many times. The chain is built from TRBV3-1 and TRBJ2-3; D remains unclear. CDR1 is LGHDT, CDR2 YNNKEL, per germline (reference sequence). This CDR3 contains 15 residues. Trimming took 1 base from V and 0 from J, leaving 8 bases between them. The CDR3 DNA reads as TGTGCCAGCAGCCAAGTGTATCGGAGCACAGATACGCAGTATTTT. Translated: CASSQVYRSTDTQYF.

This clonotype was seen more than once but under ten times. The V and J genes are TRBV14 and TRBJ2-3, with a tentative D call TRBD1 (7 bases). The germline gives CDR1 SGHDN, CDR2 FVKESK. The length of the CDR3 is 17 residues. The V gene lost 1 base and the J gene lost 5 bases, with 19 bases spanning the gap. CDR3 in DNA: TGTGCCAGCAGCCAAGTAGGGGGCCTTGGAGGGGGAGATACGCAGTATTTT. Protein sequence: CASSQVGGLGGGDTQYF. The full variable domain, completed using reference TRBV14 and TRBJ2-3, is EAGVTQFPSHSVIEKGQTVTLRCDPISGHDNLYWYRRVMGKEIKFLLHFVKESKQDESGMPNNRFLAERTGGTYSTLKVQPAELEDSGVYFCASSQVGGLGGGDTQYFGPGTRLTVL.

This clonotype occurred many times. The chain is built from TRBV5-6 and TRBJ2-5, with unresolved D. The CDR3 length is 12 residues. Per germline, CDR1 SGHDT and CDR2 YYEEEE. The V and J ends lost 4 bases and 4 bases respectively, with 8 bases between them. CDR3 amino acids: CASSHARETQYF. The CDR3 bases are TGTGCCAGCAGCCATGCCCGAGAGACCCAGTACTTC.

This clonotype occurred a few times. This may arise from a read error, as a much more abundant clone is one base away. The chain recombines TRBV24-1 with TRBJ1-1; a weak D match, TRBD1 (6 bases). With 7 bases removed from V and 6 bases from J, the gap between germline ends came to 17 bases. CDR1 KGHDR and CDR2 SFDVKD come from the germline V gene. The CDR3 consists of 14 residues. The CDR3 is CATRGGSGNSEAFF. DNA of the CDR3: TGTGCCACCAGAGGGGGGTCTGGTAACTCTGAAGCTTTCTTT.

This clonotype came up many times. DNA for the CDR3: TGCAGTGCCCCGACTAGCTTTAGCGATGAGCAGTTCTTC. It is translated as CSAPTSFSDEQFF. This sequence joins TRBV20-1 and TRBJ2-1, with TRBD2 matching 7 bases. J was trimmed by 8 bases and V by 6 bases; bases with no gene match: 10. Germline CDR1 is DFQATT and CDR2 is SNEGSKA (reference sequence). The CDR3 covers 13 residues.

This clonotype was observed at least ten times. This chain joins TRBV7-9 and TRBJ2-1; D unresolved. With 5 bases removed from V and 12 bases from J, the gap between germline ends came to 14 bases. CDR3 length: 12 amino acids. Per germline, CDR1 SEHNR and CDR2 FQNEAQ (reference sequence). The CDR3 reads CASSLDGPRQFF. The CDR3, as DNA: TGTGCCAGCAGCCTCGACGGGCCCAGGCAGTTCTTC.

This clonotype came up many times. The CDR3 here is CASSVGGTLNEQFF. DNA for the CDR3: TGTGCCAGCAGCGTAGGCGGGACCCTCAATGAGCAGTTCTTC. The J gene is TRBJ2-1, the V gene TRBV9, with a weak D call TRBD2 (6 bases). Trimming cost V 0 bases and J 6 bases, with 10 bases left between them. CDR1 is SGDLS and CDR2 is YYNGEE in the germline V gene. The CDR3 has 14 amino acids.

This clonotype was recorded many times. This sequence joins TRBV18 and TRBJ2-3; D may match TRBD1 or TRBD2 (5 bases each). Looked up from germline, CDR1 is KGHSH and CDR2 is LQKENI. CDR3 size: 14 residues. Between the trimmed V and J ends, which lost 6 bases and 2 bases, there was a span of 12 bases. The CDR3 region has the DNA TGTGCCAGCTCTCCGGGACCTCACACAGATACGCAGTATTTT. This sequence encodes CASSPGPHTDTQYF.

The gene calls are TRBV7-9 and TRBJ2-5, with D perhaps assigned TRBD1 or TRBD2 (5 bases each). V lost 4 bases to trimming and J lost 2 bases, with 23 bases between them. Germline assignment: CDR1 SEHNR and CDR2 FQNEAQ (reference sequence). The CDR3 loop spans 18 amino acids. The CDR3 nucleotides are TGTGCCAGCAGCTCCGGGACCCCAGGGTTTGGCCGGCAAGAGACCCAGTACTTC. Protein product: CASSSGTPGFGRQETQYF.

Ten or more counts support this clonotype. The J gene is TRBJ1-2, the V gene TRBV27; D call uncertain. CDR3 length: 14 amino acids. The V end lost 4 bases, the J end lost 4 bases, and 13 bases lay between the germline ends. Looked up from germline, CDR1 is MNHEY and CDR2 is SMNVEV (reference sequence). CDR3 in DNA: TGTGCCAGCAGTTCGGACCCCACACTCTATGGCTACACCTTC. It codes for CASSSDPTLYGYTF.

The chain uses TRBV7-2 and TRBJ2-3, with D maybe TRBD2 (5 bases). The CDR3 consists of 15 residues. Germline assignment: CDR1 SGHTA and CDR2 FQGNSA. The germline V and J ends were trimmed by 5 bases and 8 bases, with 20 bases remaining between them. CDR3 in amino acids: CASSPVGIVGSTQYF. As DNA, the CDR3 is TGTGCCAGCAGCCCAGTTGGGATAGTTGGGAGTACGCAGTATTTT.

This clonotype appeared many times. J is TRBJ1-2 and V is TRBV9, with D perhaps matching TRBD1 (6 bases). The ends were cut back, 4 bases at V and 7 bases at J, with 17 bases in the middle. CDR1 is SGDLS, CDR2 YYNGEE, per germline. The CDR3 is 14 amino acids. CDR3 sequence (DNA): TGTGCCAGCAGCACACAGGGCCAGTTTAGTGGCTACACCTTC. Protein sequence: CASSTQGQFSGYTF.

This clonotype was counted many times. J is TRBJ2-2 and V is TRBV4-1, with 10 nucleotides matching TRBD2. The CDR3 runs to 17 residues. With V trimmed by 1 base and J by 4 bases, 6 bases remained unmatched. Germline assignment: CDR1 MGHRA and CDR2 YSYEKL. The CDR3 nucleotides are TGCGCCAGCAGCCAAGTTGAGCGGGAGGGCCGCACCGGGGAGCTGTTTTTT. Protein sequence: CASSQVEREGRTGELFF.

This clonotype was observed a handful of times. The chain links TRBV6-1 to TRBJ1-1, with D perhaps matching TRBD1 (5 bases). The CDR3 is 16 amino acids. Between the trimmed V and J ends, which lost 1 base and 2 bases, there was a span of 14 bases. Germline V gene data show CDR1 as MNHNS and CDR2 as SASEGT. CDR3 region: CASSEGFGGRNTEAFF. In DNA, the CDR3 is TGTGCCAGCAGTGAAGGGTTCGGGGGGAGAAACACTGAAGCTTTCTTT.

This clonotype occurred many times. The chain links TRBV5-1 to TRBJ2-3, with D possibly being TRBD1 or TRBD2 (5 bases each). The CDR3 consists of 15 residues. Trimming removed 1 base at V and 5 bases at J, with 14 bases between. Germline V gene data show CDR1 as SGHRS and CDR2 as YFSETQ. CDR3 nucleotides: TGCGCCAGCAGCTTGCTAGCTGCGAGGGGAGATACGCAGTATTTT. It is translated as CASSLLAARGDTQYF.

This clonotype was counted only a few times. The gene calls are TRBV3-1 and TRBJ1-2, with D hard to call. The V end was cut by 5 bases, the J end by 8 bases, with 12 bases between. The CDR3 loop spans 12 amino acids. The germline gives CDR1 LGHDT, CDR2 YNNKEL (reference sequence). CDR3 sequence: CASSTGVGGYTF. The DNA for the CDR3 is TGTGCCAGCAGCACGGGAGTTGGGGGCTACACCTTC.

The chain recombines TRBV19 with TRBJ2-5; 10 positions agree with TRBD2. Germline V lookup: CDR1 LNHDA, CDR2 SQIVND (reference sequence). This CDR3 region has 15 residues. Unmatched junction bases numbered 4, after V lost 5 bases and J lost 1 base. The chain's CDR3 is CASSYSGGLQETQYF. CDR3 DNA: TGTGCCAGTAGTTATAGCGGGGGGCTCCAAGAGACCCAGTACTTC.

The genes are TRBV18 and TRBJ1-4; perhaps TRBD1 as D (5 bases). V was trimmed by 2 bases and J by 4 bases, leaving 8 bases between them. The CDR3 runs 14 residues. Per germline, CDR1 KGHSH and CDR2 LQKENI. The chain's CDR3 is CASSPFRDNEKLFF. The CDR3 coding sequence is TGTGCCAGCTCACCATTCAGGGATAATGAAAAACTGTTTTTT.

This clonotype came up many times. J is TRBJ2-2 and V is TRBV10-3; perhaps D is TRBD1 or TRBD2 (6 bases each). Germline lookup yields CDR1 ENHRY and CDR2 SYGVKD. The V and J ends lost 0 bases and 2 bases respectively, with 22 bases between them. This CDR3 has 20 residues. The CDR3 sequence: CAISESMHGGPRDNTGELFF. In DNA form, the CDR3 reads TGTGCCATCAGTGAGTCTATGCATGGGGGCCCGCGGGATAACACCGGGGAGCTGTTTTTT.

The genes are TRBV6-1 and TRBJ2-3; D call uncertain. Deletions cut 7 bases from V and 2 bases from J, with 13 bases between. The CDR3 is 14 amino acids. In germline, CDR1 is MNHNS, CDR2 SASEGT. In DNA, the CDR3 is TGTGCCAGCAAAGAGACGCCTTACACAGATACGCAGTATTTT. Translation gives CASKETPYTDTQYF.

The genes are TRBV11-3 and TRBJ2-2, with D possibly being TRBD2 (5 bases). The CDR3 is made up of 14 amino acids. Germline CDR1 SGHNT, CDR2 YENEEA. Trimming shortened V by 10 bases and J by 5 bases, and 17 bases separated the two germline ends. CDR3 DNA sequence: TGTGCCACCCACAACAGCGGTGGTACCGGGGAGCTGTTTTTT. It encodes CATHNSGGTGELFF.

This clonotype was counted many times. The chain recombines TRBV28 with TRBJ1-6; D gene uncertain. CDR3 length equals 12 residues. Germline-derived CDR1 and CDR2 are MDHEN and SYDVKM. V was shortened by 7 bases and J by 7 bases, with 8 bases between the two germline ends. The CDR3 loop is CASMAENSPLHF. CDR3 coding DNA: TGTGCCAGCATGGCGGAGAATTCACCCCTCCACTTT.

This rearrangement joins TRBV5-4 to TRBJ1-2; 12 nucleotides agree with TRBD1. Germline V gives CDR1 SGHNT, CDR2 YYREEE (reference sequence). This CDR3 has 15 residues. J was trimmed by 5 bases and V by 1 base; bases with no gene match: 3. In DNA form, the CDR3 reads TGTGCCAGCAGCTTGCGGGACAGGGGGCAATATGGCTACACCTTC. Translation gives CASSLRDRGQYGYTF.

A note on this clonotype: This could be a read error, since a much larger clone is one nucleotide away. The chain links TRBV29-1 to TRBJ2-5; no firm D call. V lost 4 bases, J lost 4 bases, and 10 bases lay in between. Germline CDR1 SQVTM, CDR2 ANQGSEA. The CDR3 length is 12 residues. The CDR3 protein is CSVVQCSETQYF. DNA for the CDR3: TGCAGCGTTGTACAGTGTTCAGAGACCCAGTACTTC.

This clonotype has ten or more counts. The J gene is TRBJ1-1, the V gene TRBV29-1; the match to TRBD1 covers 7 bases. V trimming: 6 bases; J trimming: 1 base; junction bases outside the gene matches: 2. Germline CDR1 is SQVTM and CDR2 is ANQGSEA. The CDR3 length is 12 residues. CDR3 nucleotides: TGCAGCGTCAGGACAGGGAACACTGAAGCTTTCTTT. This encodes CSVRTGNTEAFF.

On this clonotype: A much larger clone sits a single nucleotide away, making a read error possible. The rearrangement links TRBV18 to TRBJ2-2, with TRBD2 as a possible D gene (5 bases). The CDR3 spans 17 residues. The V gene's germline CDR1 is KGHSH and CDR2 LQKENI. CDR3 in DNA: TGTGCCAGCTCACCCCTAGTCGCACCCGCGAACACCGGGGAGCAGTTTTTT. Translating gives CASSPLVAPANTGEQFF.

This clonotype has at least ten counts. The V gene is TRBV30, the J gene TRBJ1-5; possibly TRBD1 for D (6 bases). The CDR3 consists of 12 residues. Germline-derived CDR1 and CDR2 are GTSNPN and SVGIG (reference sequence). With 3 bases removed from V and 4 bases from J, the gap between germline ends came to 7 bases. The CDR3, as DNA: TGTGCCTGGAGAAGGGGGAATCAGCCCCAGCATTTT. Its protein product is CAWRRGNQPQHF.